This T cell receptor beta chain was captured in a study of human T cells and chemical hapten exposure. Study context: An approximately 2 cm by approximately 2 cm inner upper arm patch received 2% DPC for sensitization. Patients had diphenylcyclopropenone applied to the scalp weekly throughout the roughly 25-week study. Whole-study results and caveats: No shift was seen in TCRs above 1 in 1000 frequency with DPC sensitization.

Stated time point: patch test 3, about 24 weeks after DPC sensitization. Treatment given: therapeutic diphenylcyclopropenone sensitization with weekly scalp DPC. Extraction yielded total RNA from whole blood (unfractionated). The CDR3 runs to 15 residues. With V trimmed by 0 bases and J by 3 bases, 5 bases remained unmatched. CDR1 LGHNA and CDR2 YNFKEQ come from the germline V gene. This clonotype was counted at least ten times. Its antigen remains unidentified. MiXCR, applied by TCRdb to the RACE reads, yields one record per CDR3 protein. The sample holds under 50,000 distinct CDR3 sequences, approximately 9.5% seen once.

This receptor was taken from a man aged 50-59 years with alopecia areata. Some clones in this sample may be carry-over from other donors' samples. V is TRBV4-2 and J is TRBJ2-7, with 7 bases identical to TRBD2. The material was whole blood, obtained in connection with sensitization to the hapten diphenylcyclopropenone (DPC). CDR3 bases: TGTGCCAGCAGCCAAGACGCTAGCGGAAACTACGAGCAGTACTTC. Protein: CASSQDASGNYEQYF.